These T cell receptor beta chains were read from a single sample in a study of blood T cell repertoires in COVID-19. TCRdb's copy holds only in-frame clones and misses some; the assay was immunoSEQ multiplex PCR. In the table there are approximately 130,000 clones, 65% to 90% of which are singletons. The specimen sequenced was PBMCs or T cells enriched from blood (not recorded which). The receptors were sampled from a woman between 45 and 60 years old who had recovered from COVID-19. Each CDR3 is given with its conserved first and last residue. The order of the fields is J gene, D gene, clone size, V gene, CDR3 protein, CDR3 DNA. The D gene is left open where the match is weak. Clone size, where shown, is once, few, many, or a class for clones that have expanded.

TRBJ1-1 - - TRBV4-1 CASSQGPRDTEAFF TGCGCCAGCAGCCAAGGTCCGAGAGACACTGAAGCTTTCTTT
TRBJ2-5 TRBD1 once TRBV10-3 CAISESAGGKTQYF TGTGCCATCAGTGAGTCGGCAGGGGGAAAGACCCAGTACTTC
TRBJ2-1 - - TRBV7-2 CASSLTGNGYNEQFF TGTGCCAGCAGCCTAACAGGGAATGGGTACAATGAGCAGTTCTTC
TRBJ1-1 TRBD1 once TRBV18 CASSALGDRAGTEAFF TGTGCCAGCTCGGCACTGGGGGACAGGGCGGGAACTGAAGCTTTCTTT
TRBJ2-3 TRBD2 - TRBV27 CASSLSHGGGAGTDTQYF TGTGCCAGCAGTTTATCACACGGCGGGGGAGCTGGCACAGATACGCAGTATTTT
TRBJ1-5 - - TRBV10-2 CASSELGVGNQPQHF TGCGCCAGCAGTGAGCTAGGGGTTGGCAATCAGCCCCAGCATTTT
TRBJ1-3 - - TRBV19 CASSIGGLGTGNTIYF TGTGCCAGTAGTATTGGCGGTTTAGGAACTGGAAACACCATATATTTT
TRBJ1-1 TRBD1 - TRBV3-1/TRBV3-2 CASSRIRTGAMNTEAFF TGTGCCAGCAGCCGGATTCGGACAGGGGCCATGAACACTGAAGCTTTCTTT
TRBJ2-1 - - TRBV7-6 CASSLESALMAGRSSYNEQFF TGTGCCAGCAGCTTAGAATCGGCGTTGATGGCGGGGAGAAGCTCCTACAATGAGCAGTTCTTC
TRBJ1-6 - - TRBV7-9 CASSLPNSPLHF TGTGCCAGCAGCTTACCGAATTCACCCCTCCACTTT
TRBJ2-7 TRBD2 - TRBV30 CAWRLAGGYAYEQYF TGTGCCTGGAGACTAGCGGGGGGGTACGCATACGAGCAGTACTTC
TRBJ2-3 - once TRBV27 CASSLWAADTQYF TGTGCCAGCAGTTTATGGGCCGCAGATACGCAGTATTTT
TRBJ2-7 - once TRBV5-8 CASRRRGSGLYEQYF TGTGCCAGCCGCCGGCGTGGGAGCGGTTTATACGAGCAGTACTTC
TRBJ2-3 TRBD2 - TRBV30 CAWMNRGGTDTQYF TGTGCCTGGATGAATCGGGGGGGCACAGATACGCAGTATTTT
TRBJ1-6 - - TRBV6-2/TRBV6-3 CASSLGLGGNSPLHF TGTGCCAGCAGCCTCGGACTGGGGGGTAATTCACCCCTCCACTTT
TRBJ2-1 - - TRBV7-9 CAGGTDYNEQFF TGTGCCGGAGGGACCGACTACAATGAGCAGTTCTTC
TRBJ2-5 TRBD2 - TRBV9 CASSGTGGQTQYF TGTGCCAGCAGCGGTACGGGAGGGCAGACCCAGTACTTC
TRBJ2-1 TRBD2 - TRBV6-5 CASNLGGSGYNEQFF TGTGCCAGCAACCTCGGGGGGAGTGGTTACAATGAGCAGTTCTTC
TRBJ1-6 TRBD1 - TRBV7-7 CASSYRGQAFYNSPLHF TGTGCTAGCAGCTACCGGGGACAGGCCTTTTATAATTCACCCCTCCACTTT
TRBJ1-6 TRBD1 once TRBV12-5 CASGLERTGGSPLHF TGTGCTAGTGGTTTGGAGAGGACAGGGGGCTCACCCCTCCACTTT
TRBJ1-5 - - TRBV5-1 CASSPGRGNQPQHF TGCGCCAGCAGCCCGGGTCGGGGCAATCAGCCCCAGCATTTT
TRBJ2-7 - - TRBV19 CASSIGSGDYEQYF TGTGCCAGTAGTATTGGGTCAGGGGACTACGAGCAGTACTTC
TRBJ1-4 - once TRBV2 CASSEPRQGVENEKLFF TGTGCCAGCAGTGAACCGCGCCAAGGGGTGGAGAATGAAAAACTGTTTTTT
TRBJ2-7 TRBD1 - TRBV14 CASSSKGGAGQLSSYEQYF TGTGCCAGCAGCTCAAAAGGGGGCGCGGGCCAGCTTAGCTCCTACGAGCAGTACTTC
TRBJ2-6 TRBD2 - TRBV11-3 CASSLQWQAGAGANVLTF TGTGCCAGCAGCTTACAGTGGCAGGCGGGGGCTGGGGCCAACGTCCTGACTTTC
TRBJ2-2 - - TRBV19 CASTLDREVTGELFF TGTGCCAGTACCTTAGACAGGGAGGTCACCGGGGAGCTGTTTTTT
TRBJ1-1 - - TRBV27 CASSSTRREGTEAFF TGTGCCAGCAGTTCAACACGACGGGAGGGGACTGAAGCTTTCTTT
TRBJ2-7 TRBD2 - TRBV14 CASSRQTGTRGSYEQYF TGTGCCAGCAGCCGCCAAACCGGGACTAGAGGATCCTACGAGCAGTACTTC
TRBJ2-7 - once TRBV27 CASSHEERSSYEQYF TGTGCCAGCAGTCACGAGGAACGGAGCTCCTACGAGCAGTACTTC
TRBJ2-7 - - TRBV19 CASSPRAGRLWYEQYF TGTGCCAGTAGTCCCCGGGCAGGGAGGCTCTGGTACGAGCAGTACTTC
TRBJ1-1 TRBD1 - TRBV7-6 CASSLPRTGSDTEAFF TGTGCCAGCAGCTTACCGAGGACAGGGTCGGACACTGAAGCTTTCTTT
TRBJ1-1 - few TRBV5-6 CASTGWGSTEAFF TGTGCCAGCACGGGGTGGGGTAGCACTGAAGCTTTCTTT
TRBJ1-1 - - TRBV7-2 CASSLVADSGTEAFF TGTGCCAGCAGCTTAGTGGCAGACAGTGGGACTGAAGCTTTCTTT
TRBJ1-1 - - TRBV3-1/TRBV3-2 CASSQERGRGTEAFF TGTGCCAGCAGCCAAGAACGGGGGAGAGGGACTGAAGCTTTCTTT
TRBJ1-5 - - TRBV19 CASSISVFSNQPQHF TGTGCCAGTAGTATTTCAGTCTTTAGCAATCAGCCCCAGCATTTT
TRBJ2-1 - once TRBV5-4 CASSLPGGEDEQFF TGTGCCAGCAGCTTGCCGGGGGGCGAGGATGAGCAGTTCTTC
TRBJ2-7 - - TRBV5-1 CASSLEAGSSYEQYF TGCGCCAGCAGCTTGGAGGCAGGTAGCTCCTACGAGCAGTACTTC
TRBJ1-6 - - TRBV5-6 CASSRDTGRSSYNSPLHF TGTGCCAGCAGCCGGGACACTGGTCGAAGCTCCTATAATTCACCCCTCCACTTT
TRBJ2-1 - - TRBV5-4 CASSLVGGYNEQFF TGTGCCAGCAGCTTGGTTGGGGGGTACAATGAGCAGTTCTTC
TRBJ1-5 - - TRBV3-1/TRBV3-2 CASSQDGNQPQHF TGTGCCAGCAGCCAAGACGGGAATCAGCCCCAGCATTTT
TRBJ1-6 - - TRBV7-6 CASGRVGGTINSPLHF TGTGCCAGCGGTAGGGTGGGAGGGACAATTAATTCACCCCTCCACTTT
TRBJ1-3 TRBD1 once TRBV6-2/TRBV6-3 CASSYKTGTRNTIYF TGTGCCAGCAGTTACAAGACAGGGACCAGAAACACCATATATTTT